The rows below give T cell receptor beta chains drawn from one sample of a study of identical twins. TCRdb called the 5' RACE reads again in MiXCR, with one record for every CDR3 protein. The table lists some 600,000 distinct CDR3 sequences, 7.1% of them singletons, with roughly 1.6% in the top ten. These data were also filed under a second study, of yellow fever vaccine responses in identical twins.

The specimen sequenced was PBMCs. The receptors come from a woman in her late teens or twenties in good health. Both conserved end residues are part of each CDR3. D genes are given only for firm matches. Clone size is given for some rows only: seen once, a few or many times, or a class if the clone is expanded.

>-|-|TRBJ1-6|TRBV20-1
TGCAGTGCTATTTTCCGGACGGTAAATTCACCCCTCCACTTT
CSAIFRTVNSPLHF
>few|TRBD1|TRBJ2-7|TRBV2
TGTGCCAGCAGGGGGACAGGACGGGCGTACGAGCAGTACTTC
CASRGTGRAYEQYF
>few|TRBD1|TRBJ2-1|TRBV20-1
TGCAGTGCACGAAAGGACAGGGTCTCCTACAATGAGCAGTTCTTC
CSARKDRVSYNEQFF
>many|-|TRBJ1-5|TRBV6-1
TGTGCCAGCAGTGAAGTAGGTGGGAGCAATCAGCCCCAGCATTTT
CASSEVGGSNQPQHF
>-|TRBD2|TRBJ2-3|TRBV5-1
TGCGCCAGCAGCTTCCGCGGCGTGCTAGCGGGGGACCCAAGCACAGATACGCAGTATTTT
CASSFRGVLAGDPSTDTQYF
>-|TRBD1|TRBJ2-3|TRBV2
TGTGCCAGCATCGGGCAGGGGGCGAGTACAGATACGCAGTATTTT
CASIGQGASTDTQYF
>-|-|TRBJ2-7|TRBV5-6
TGTGCCAGCAGCCCCGCGCTGTTCTCCTACGAGCAGTACTTC
CASSPALFSYEQYF
>few|-|TRBJ2-6|TRBV12-3/TRBV12-4
TGTGCCAGCAGTCGAGTCCCTGGGGCCAACGTCCTGACTTTC
CASSRVPGANVLTF
>-|-|TRBJ2-3|TRBV12-3/TRBV12-4
TGTGCCAGCAGTCGGACTTATGGCACAGATACGCAGTATTTT
CASSRTYGTDTQYF
>few|-|TRBJ2-6|TRBV28
TGTGCCAGTCAAATGAGCTCTGGGGCCAACGTCCTGACTTTC
CASQMSSGANVLTF
>few|TRBD2|TRBJ2-1|TRBV5-1
TGCGCCAGCAGCTGGGGACTAGCGGATCACAATGAGCAGTTCTTC
CASSWGLADHNEQFF
>few|-|TRBJ1-5|TRBV19
TGTGCCAGTAGCCCCTTGGGGGAGGGCAATCAGCCCCAGCATTTT
CASSPLGEGNQPQHF
>many|TRBD1|TRBJ1-2|TRBV29-1
TGCAGCGCCGCCACAGGGGGTCTAGACTATGGCTACACCTTC
CSAATGGLDYGYTF
>once|TRBD1|TRBJ2-7|TRBV3-1
TGTGCCAGCAGCCCGCGGACAGGTTTAGTCTACGAGCAGTACTTC
CASSPRTGLVYEQYF
>many|TRBD2|TRBJ2-3|TRBV5-1
TGCGCCAGCAGCTTACTAGCGGGGGGGTCGTTGGATACGCAGTATTTT
CASSLLAGGSLDTQYF
>-|-|TRBJ2-7|TRBV20-1
TGCAGTGCTAGAGAAAAAGGAGAGCAGTACTTC
CSAREKGEQYF
>-|-|TRBJ1-3|TRBV20-1
TGCAGTGCTAGTGAGCCGCTGTCTGGAAACACCATATATTTT
CSASEPLSGNTIYF
>-|TRBD2|TRBJ2-5|TRBV7-2
TGTGCCAGCAGCCTGGGACTATGGGTGACCCAGTACTTC
CASSLGLWVTQYF
>few|-|TRBJ2-5|TRBV7-8
TGTGCCAGCAGCTTAGCGCGCGGCAGGGGATTAAGCCAAGAGACCCAGTACTTC
CASSLARGRGLSQETQYF